One and the same sample provided the 23 T cell receptor beta chains below, sequenced in a study of Ad26.COV2.S vaccination and SARS-CoV-2 variants. Documented treatment: around 19 received Ad26.COV2.S at low or high dose, single or two shots; 5 received placebo; per-sample allocation not given. Day 63 following the first vaccine or placebo injection was when the samples were taken. The repertoire was sequenced with immunoSEQ multiplex PCR; TCRdb's copy has only in-frame clones and lacks some. The sample includes 300,000 to 500,000 clones, 80% to 90% seen only once; the top ten take 3% to 3.5%. The source material was peripheral blood, sampled in a trial of Ad26.COV2.S vaccine versus placebo. These receptors were collected from a person between 18 and 60 years old who received the Ad26.COV2.S COVID-19 vaccine or a placebo.

The chain employs TRBV2 and TRBJ2-3; TRBD1 matches at 9 bases. The germline CDR1 and CDR2 sequences are SNHLY and FYNNEI. This CDR3 region has 14 residues. Unmatched junction bases numbered 4, after V lost 7 bases and J lost 2 bases. CDR3 in DNA: TGTGCCAGCATAGGGACAGGGCCCACAGATACGCAGTATTTT. Translating it yields CASIGTGPTDTQYF. The whole variable domain, filled in from reference TRBV2 and TRBJ2-3, reads EPEVTQTPSHQVTQMGQEVILRCVPISNHLYFYWYRQILGQKVEFLVSFYNNEISEKSEIFDDQFSVERPDGSNFTLKIRSTKLEDSAMYFCASIGTGPTDTQYFGPGTRLTVL.

J is TRBJ1-6 and V is TRBV19; TRBD1 matches at 8 bases. Germline trimming cut 5 bases from V and 5 bases from J; bases unmatched to any gene: 5. The CDR3 runs 15 residues. Germline CDR1 reads LNHDA; CDR2 reads SQIVND (reference sequence). CDR3 sequence (DNA): TGTGCCAGTAGTCTCCGGGACAGGAATAATTCACCCCTCCACTTT. Translating it yields CASSLRDRNNSPLHF.

The chain is built from TRBV19 and TRBJ1-5, with 11 nucleotides matching TRBD1. The CDR3 runs to 11 residues. Germline CDR1 reads LNHDA; CDR2 reads SQIVND (reference sequence). The ends lost 3 bases at V and 14 bases at J; junction bases unmatched: 0. Here the CDR3 reads CASSMGQGEHF. For the CDR3, the DNA is TGTGCCAGTAGTATGGGACAGGGGGAGCATTTT.

The chain couples TRBV20-1 to TRBJ1-6; tentatively, D is TRBD1 (5 bases). Germline-derived CDR1 and CDR2 are DFQATT and SNEGSKA (reference sequence). V shed 3 bases and J shed 9 bases, with 12 bases lying between them. This CDR3 is built from 13 residues. The CDR3 DNA follows: TGCAGTGCTAGTGGGGGGAGGAGTTCACCCCTCCACTTT. Its protein is CSASGGRSSPLHF.

The chain links TRBV10-3 to TRBJ2-5; tentatively, D is TRBD1 (5 bases). The length of the CDR3 is 15 residues. Trimming left V 6 bases short and J 2 bases short, with 16 bases between. CDR1 and CDR2 (germline): ENHRY, SYGVKD. The chain's CDR3 is CAIRDARQSQETQYF. The CDR3 DNA follows: TGTGCCATCAGGGATGCGCGACAGTCACAAGAGACCCAGTACTTC.

The rearrangement uses TRBV4-1 and TRBJ2-1; D possibly corresponds to TRBD1 (6 bases). V lost 1 base, J lost 3 bases, and 19 bases lay in between. The germline gives CDR1 MGHRA, CDR2 YSYEKL. CDR3 length: 18 amino acids. CDR3 amino acids: CASSQGDNSEPRYNEQFF. CDR3 nucleotides: TGCGCCAGCAGCCAAGGGGACAACAGCGAACCGCGCTACAATGAGCAGTTCTTC.

The chain uses TRBV6-1 and TRBJ1-5, with D tentatively TRBD1 (5 bases). The CDR3 loop spans 13 amino acids. V lost 0 bases and J 14 bases, leaving 14 bases between the germline ends. CDR1 is MNHNS and CDR2 is SASEGT in the germline V gene. CDR3 sequence: CASSEALRGSEHF. The CDR3 nucleotides read TGTGCCAGCAGTGAAGCGCTTCGGGGGAGTGAGCATTTT.

This clone was counted a few times. The gene calls are TRBV7-2 and TRBJ2-3; a possible D gene is TRBD2 (6 bases). Germline CDR1 SGHTA, CDR2 FQGNSA. V was pared by 1 base and J by 8 bases, with 13 bases between. The CDR3 runs to 14 residues. CDR3 region: CASSLGPLAGTQYF. Here the CDR3 DNA reads TGTGCCAGCAGCTTAGGCCCACTAGCTGGTACGCAGTATTTT.

The V gene is TRBV4-2, the J gene TRBJ2-3, with TRBD1 as a possible D gene (6 bases). V lost 0 bases and J lost 0, with 10 bases in between. CDR3 length: 16 residues. CDR1 and CDR2 from the germline V gene are LGHNA and YNFKEQ. CDR3 in amino acids: CASSQDGGRSTDTQYF. The CDR3, as DNA: TGTGCCAGCAGCCAAGATGGGGGCCGCAGCACAGATACGCAGTATTTT.

This chain joins TRBV29-1 and TRBJ2-5, with 10 bases matching TRBD1. From germline, CDR1 is SQVTM and CDR2 ANQGSEA. With V trimmed by 4 bases and J by 4 bases, 9 bases remained unmatched. The CDR3 loop spans 15 amino acids. The CDR3 DNA reads TGCAGCGTTGGGACCGGGACAGGGGAGGGAGAGACCCAGTACTTC. Translating gives CSVGTGTGEGETQYF. Using reference TRBV29-1 and TRBJ2-5 for the parts outside the CDR3, the full variable domain is SAVISQKPSRDICQRGTSLTIQCQVDSQVTMMFWYRQQPGQSLTLIATANQGSEATYESGFVIDKFPISRPNLTFSTLTVSNMSPEDSSIYLCSVGTGTGEGETQYFGPGTRLLVL.

V gene TRBV7-8 combines with J gene TRBJ1-1, with D unclear. Germline V gene sequence: CDR1 SGHVS, CDR2 FQNEAQ. Trimming cost V 5 bases and J 0 bases, with 10 bases left between them. CDR3 length equals 14 residues. The CDR3 reads CASSPTTMNTEAFF. The CDR3 DNA sequence: TGTGCCAGCAGCCCGACTACCATGAACACTGAAGCTTTCTTT.

V gene TRBV6-5 combines with J gene TRBJ1-3; 7 positions match TRBD1. V trimming: 2 bases; J trimming: 8 bases; junction bases outside the gene matches: 6. The CDR3 has 14 amino acids. Germline CDR1 and CDR2: MNHEY and SVGAGI. Here the CDR3 reads CASSYLGQGDTIYF. CDR3 DNA sequence: TGTGCCAGCAGTTACCTCGGGCAGGGGGACACCATATATTTT.

CDR3 DNA sequence: TGTGCCAGTAGTATACCCGAGACAGGGGGGCCCCGGCCCCAGCATTTT. Its translation is CASSIPETGGPRPQHF. The rearrangement joins TRBV19 to TRBJ1-5; 9 bases align to TRBD1. Trimming took 2 bases from V and 9 from J; bases not matched to a gene: 11. This CDR3 is built from 16 residues. Per the germline V gene, CDR1 is LNHDA and CDR2 is SQIVND (reference sequence).

V is TRBV10-3 and J is TRBJ2-2; D gene unclear. The V gene lost 3 bases and the J gene lost 0 bases, with 5 bases spanning the gap. The CDR3 covers 14 residues. Germline-derived CDR1 and CDR2 are ENHRY and SYGVKD. This CDR3 reads CAISDSSNTGELFF. The DNA for the CDR3 is TGTGCCATCAGTGATTCTTCGAACACCGGGGAGCTGTTTTTT.

This chain connects TRBV9 to TRBJ1-3, with D perhaps TRBD1 (6 bases). V was cut by 0 bases and J by 0 bases, with 13 bases left in between. The CDR3 has 17 residues. Germline CDR1 is SGDLS and CDR2 is YYNGEE. CDR3 residues: CASSVAIPTGSGNTIYF. CDR3 sequence (DNA): TGTGCCAGCAGCGTAGCTATCCCGACAGGCTCTGGAAACACCATATATTTT.

The rearrangement uses TRBV4-1 and TRBJ1-4; 7 bases map to TRBD1. Trimming cost V 4 bases and J 6 bases; bases outside gene matches: 8. There are 15 residues in the CDR3. Germline V gene sequence: CDR1 MGHRA, CDR2 YSYEKL. CDR3 sequence: CASSLLGTEDEKLFF. The CDR3 bases are TGCGCCAGCAGCCTACTAGGGACAGAGGATGAAAAACTGTTTTTT.

The chain carries TRBV11-1 and TRBJ1-4, with 7 bases fitting TRBD1. The CDR3 is 16 amino acids. V shed 11 bases, J shed 8 bases, and the junction held 20 bases outside the gene matches. Germline V gene sequence: CDR1 SGHAT, CDR2 FQDESV (reference sequence). The CDR3 sequence is CAPDSETGNSFEKLFF. The CDR3 coding sequence is TGTGCCCCCGACTCGGAGACAGGGAATAGTTTCGAAAAACTGTTTTTT.

The chain joins TRBV4-1 to TRBJ1-3; D not resolved. The CDR3 totals 15 residues. Per the germline V gene, CDR1 is MGHRA and CDR2 is YSYEKL. Trimming took 0 bases from V and 9 from J, leaving 15 bases between them. The DNA for the CDR3 is TGCGCCAGCAGCCAAGAATCCGGGCCCATTGTCACCATATATTTT. It translates to CASSQESGPIVTIYF.

The chain combines TRBV19 with TRBJ1-1; no definite D call. Trimming stripped 1 base from V and 11 bases from J, with 17 bases between. This CDR3 contains 14 residues. CDR1 and CDR2 from the germline V gene are LNHDA and SQIVND (reference sequence). CDR3 sequence reads: CASSIGVLSLEAFF. The CDR3 DNA reads TGTGCCAGTAGTATAGGAGTGCTCTCCCTGGAGGCTTTCTTT.

The CDR3 DNA reads as TGCGCCAGCAGCCAACAAGAACTACAGGGGGCAGATGAAAAACTGTTTTTT. Protein sequence: CASSQQELQGADEKLFF. This chain links TRBV4-1 with TRBJ1-4, with TRBD1 matching 9 bases. The CDR3 extends over 17 amino acids. CDR1 and CDR2 from the germline V gene are MGHRA and YSYEKL. Unmatched junction bases numbered 10, after V lost 2 bases and J lost 6 bases.

The genes are TRBV6-5 and TRBJ1-2; 8 bases align to TRBD1. The length of the CDR3 is 12 residues. CDR1 and CDR2 from the germline V gene are MNHEY and SVGAGI. V lost 6 bases to trimming and J lost 8 bases; unmatched junction nucleotides: 5. CDR3 amino acids: CASREGQAGYTF. In DNA form, the CDR3 reads TGTGCCAGCAGGGAGGGACAGGCGGGCTACACCTTC.

The chain joins TRBV11-2 to TRBJ2-5, with TRBD2 matching over 10 bases. The V gene end was trimmed by 4 bases and the J gene end by 2 bases; junction bases not matched to a gene: 1. The germline CDR1 and CDR2 sequences are SGHAT and FQNNGV. The CDR3 extends over 14 amino acids. Here the CDR3 DNA reads TGTGCCAGCAGCTGGGGACTAGCGCAAGAGACCCAGTACTTC. It is translated as CASSWGLAQETQYF.

The chain employs TRBV24-1 and TRBJ2-3, with 9 positions matching TRBD2. Germline CDR1 reads KGHDR; CDR2 reads SFDVKD. V lost 4 bases, J lost 6 bases, and 7 bases stayed unmatched. The CDR3 contains 15 residues. CDR3 sequence (DNA): TGTGCCACCAGTGAACCAGCGGGGGGCGAGGATACGCAGTATTTT. Its protein product is CATSEPAGGEDTQYF.